The 11 T cell receptor beta chains reported below all come from one sample, sequenced in a study of cytomegalovirus exposure and HLA in healthy donors. Researchers ran the PCR with 60 Vbeta and 13 Jbeta primers. Sequencing used immunoSEQ multiplex PCR; TCRdb keeps in-frame clones, though not all of them. There are 90,000 to 150,000 clones in the sample; over 70% occur only once, and roughly 10% lies in the top ten. The source material was PBMCs. The receptors were sampled from a woman aged 50 to 60 in good health and CMV-seropositive.

This clone has a handful of counts. The gene calls are TRBV18 and TRBJ1-5; TRBD1 agrees at 11 bases. Per germline, CDR1 KGHSH and CDR2 LQKENI. V trimming: 6 bases; J trimming: 1 base; junction bases outside the gene matches: 8. CDR3 length equals 17 residues. The CDR3 sequence is CASSRDRGSLSNQPQHF. The DNA for the CDR3 is TGTGCCAGCTCTCGGGACAGGGGGTCTCTCAGCAATCAGCCCCAGCATTTT.

V gene TRBV9 combines with J gene TRBJ2-7, with D possibly being TRBD1 (5 bases). Per the germline V gene, CDR1 is SGDLS and CDR2 is YYNGEE. This CDR3 region has 12 residues. V was pared by 8 bases and J by 0 bases, with 9 bases between. CDR3 amino acids: CASRGASYEQYF. The CDR3 coding sequence is TGTGCCAGTCGTGGGGCCTCCTACGAGCAGTACTTC.

The V and J genes are TRBV28 and TRBJ2-7; 9 positions agree with TRBD2. V lost 4 bases, J lost 3 bases, and 4 bases stayed unmatched. Germline lookup yields CDR1 MDHEN and CDR2 SYDVKM. The length of the CDR3 is 14 residues. The CDR3 nucleotides are TGTGCCAGCAGTTCTAGGACTAGCGTCTACGAGCAGTACTTC. Amino acid sequence: CASSSRTSVYEQYF.

This chain joins TRBV6-5 and TRBJ1-2; 7 bases map to TRBD1. This CDR3 spans 16 amino acids. CDR1 is MNHEY, CDR2 SVGAGI, per germline. V was pared by 6 bases and J by 2 bases, with 12 bases of the junction left unmatched. Here the CDR3 DNA reads TGTGCCAGCAGATACCATGGACAGGCAGGGAACTATGGCTACACCTTC. This sequence encodes CASRYHGQAGNYGYTF.

V gene TRBV27 combines with J gene TRBJ2-5; the match to TRBD2 covers 7 bases. The J segment lost 5 bases and the V segment lost 4 bases, leaving 10 bases of the junction unmatched. Germline CDR1 is MNHEY and CDR2 is SMNVEV (reference sequence). The CDR3 is 15 residues long. The CDR3 protein is CASSSGLAGMETQYF. The CDR3 coding sequence is TGTGCCAGCAGTTCAGGATTAGCGGGTATGGAGACCCAGTACTTC.

The rearrangement uses TRBV7-2 and TRBJ2-3, with D maybe TRBD1 (6 bases). This CDR3 is built from 14 residues. Germline V gene lookup returns CDR1 SGHTA and CDR2 FQGNSA. Trimming removed 2 bases at V and 0 bases at J, with 6 bases between. DNA for the CDR3: TGTGCCAGCAGCTTAAGGGGGAGCACAGATACGCAGTATTTT. Translated, it gives CASSLRGSTDTQYF.

The chain uses TRBV7-6 and TRBJ2-5; maybe TRBD2 (6 bases). Germline V gene data show CDR1 as SGHVS and CDR2 as FNYEAQ. This CDR3 has 15 residues. V lost 5 bases to trimming and J lost 5 bases, with 18 bases between them. The CDR3 nucleotides read TGTGCCAGCAGCGAGAGGCCACTAGCCGCGGAGACCCAGTACTTC. Translated, it gives CASSERPLAAETQYF.

The genes are TRBV6-5 and TRBJ2-7; D is possibly TRBD1 (6 bases). V was cut by 7 bases and J by 3 bases, with 13 bases left in between. CDR3 length: 13 residues. Germline CDR1 is MNHEY and CDR2 is SVGAGI. CDR3 sequence (DNA): TGTGCCAGCAATAACCCGGACAGCTACGAGCAGTACTTC. Residues: CASNNPDSYEQYF.

The rearrangement joins TRBV5-6 to TRBJ2-2, with D perhaps TRBD1 (6 bases). The V end was cut by 1 base, the J end by 5 bases, with 12 bases between. Looked up from germline, CDR1 is SGHDT and CDR2 is YYEEEE. This CDR3 is built from 15 residues. CDR3 in DNA: TGTGCCAGCAGCTTGTTTACAGGGAGAACCGGGGAGCTGTTTTTT. Translated: CASSLFTGRTGELFF.

This clone was seen once. The rearrangement joins TRBV27 to TRBJ1-2, with D unclear. This CDR3 contains 13 residues. Germline CDR1 is MNHEY and CDR2 is SMNVEV (reference sequence). Trimming removed 2 bases at V and 2 bases at J, with 6 bases between. CDR3 nucleotide sequence: TGTGCCAGCAGTTTAATGCGGAACTATGGCTACACCTTC. Its translation is CASSLMRNYGYTF.

This chain joins TRBV30 and TRBJ1-2; D remains ambiguous. Germline loops: CDR1 GTSNPN, CDR2 SVGIG (reference sequence). This CDR3 contains 12 residues. V was pared by 2 bases and J by 8 bases, with 12 bases between. DNA of the CDR3: TGTGCCTGGAGTAGAGGAGTCGGGGGCTACACCTTC. Amino acid sequence: CAWSRGVGGYTF.